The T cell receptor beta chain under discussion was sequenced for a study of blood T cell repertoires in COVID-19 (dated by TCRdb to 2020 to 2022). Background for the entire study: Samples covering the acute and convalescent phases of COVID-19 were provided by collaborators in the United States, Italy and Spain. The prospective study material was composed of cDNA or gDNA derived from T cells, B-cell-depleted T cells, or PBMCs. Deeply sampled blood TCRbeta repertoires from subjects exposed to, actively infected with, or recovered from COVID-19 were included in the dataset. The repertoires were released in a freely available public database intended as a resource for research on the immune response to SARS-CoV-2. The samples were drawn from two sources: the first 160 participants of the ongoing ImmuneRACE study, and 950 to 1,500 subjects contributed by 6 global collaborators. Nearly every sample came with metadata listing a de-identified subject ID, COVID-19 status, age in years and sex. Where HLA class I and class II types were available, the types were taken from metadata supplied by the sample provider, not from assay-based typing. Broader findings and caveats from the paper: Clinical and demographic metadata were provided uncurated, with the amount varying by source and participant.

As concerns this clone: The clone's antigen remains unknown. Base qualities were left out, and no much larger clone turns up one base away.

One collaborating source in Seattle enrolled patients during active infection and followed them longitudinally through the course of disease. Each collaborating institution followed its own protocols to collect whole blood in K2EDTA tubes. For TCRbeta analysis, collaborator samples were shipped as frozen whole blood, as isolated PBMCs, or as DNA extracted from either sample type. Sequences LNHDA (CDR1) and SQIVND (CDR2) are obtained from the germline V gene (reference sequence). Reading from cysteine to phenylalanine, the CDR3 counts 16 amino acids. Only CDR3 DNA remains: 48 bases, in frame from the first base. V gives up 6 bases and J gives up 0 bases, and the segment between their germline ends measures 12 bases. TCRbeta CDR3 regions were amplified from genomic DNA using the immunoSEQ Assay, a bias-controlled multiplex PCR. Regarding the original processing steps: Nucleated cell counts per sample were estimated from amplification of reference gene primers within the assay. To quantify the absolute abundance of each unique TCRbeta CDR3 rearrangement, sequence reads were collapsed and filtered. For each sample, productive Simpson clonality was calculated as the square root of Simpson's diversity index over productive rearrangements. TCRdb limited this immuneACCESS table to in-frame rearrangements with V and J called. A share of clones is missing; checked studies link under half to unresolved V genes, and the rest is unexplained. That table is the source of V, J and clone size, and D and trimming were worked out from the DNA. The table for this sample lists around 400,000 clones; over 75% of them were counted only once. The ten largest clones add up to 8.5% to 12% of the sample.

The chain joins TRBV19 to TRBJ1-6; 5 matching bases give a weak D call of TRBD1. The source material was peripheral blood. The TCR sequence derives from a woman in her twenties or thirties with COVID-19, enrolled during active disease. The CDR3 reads CASRQGGRSYNSPLHF. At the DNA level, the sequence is TGTGCCAGTAGGCAGGGTGGACGCTCCTATAATTCACCCCTCCACTTT.